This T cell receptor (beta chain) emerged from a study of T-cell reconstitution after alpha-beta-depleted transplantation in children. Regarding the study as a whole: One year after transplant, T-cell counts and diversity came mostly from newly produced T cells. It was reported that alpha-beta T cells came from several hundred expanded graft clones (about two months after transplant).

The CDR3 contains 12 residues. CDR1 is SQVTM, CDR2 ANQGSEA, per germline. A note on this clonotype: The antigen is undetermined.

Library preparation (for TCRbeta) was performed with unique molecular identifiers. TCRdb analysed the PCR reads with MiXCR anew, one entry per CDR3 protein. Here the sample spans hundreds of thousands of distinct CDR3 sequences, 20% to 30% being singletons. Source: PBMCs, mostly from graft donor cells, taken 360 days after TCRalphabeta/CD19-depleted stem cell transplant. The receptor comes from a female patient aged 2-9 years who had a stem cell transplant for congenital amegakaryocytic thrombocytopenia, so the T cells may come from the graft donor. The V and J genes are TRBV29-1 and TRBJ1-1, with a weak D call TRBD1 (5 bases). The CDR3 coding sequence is TGCAGTGGGGCCCACCCTTGGACTGAAGCTTTCTTT. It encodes CSGAHPWTEAFF.